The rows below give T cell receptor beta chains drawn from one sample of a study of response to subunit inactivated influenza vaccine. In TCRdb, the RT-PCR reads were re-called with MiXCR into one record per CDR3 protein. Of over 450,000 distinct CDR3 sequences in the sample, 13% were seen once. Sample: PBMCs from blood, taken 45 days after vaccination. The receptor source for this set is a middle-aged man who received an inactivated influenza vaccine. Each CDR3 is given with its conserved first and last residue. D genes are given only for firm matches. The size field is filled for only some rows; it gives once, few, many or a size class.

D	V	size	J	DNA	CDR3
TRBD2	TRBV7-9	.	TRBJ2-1	TGTGCCAGCAGCCAGGCGACTAGCGGGGGGAATGAGCAGTTCTTC	CASSQATSGGNEQFF
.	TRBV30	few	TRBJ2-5	TGTGCCTGGAGTGCGCCCCTCCGGGAGACCCAGTACTTC	CAWSAPLRETQYF
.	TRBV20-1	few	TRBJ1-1	TGCAGTGCTAGAGCTCCCAACACTGAAGCTTTCTTT	CSARAPNTEAFF
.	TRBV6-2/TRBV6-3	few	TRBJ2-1	TGTGCCAGCAGGGACTTAGGTAGCGGAGCCCAAAGCTCCTACAATGAGCAGTTCTTC	CASRDLGSGAQSSYNEQFF
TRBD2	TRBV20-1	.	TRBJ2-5	TGCAGTGCTAGAGTAACTAGCGGAATAAAATTCTCTAGGACCCAGTACTTC	CSARVTSGIKFSRTQYF
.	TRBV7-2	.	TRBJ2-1	TGTGCCAGCAGCTTAGTGAGGAGCTCCTACAATGAGCAGTTCTTC	CASSLVRSSYNEQFF
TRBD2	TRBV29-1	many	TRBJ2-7	TGCAGCGTTGTTCGCGGGGGTTACGAGCAGTACTTC	CSVVRGGYEQYF
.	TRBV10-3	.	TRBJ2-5	TGTGCCATCAGAGATCGCGGGGAAGAGACCCAGTACTTC	CAIRDRGEETQYF
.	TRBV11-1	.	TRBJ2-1	TGTGCCAGCAGCTTAGCCCCTTACCGGGACCCTTTCTTAGGGGAGCAGTTCTTC	CASSLAPYRDPFLGEQFF
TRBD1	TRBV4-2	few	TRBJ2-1	TGTGCCAGCACCCAAACCGGGACAGGGTTCGATGAGCAGTTCTTC	CASTQTGTGFDEQFF
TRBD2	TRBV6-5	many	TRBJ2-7	TGTGCCAGCAGTTACGCGGGACTAGCGGGAGTACCCTACGAGCAGTACTTC	CASSYAGLAGVPYEQYF
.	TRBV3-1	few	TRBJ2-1	TGTGCCAGCAGCCAAGCACCGCTGCCCTACAATGAGCAGTTCTTC	CASSQAPLPYNEQFF
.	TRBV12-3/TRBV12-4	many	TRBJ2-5	TGTGCCAGCAGTCCCGGGGAGGTACAAGAGACCCAGTACTTC	CASSPGEVQETQYF
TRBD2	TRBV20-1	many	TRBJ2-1	TGCAGTGCAGTACTAGCGGGGACCTACAATGAGCAGTTCTTC	CSAVLAGTYNEQFF
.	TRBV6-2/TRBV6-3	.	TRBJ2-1	TGTGCCAGCAGTCTCTGGGCGGGCGAGTACAATGAGCAGTTCTTC	CASSLWAGEYNEQFF
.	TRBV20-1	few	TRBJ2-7	TGCAGTGCTAGAGATCTAAGAGGGGCAAACTACGAGCAGTACTTC	CSARDLRGANYEQYF
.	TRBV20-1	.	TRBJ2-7	TGCAGTGCTAGAGGACCTGTAATCGAGCAGTACTTC	CSARGPVIEQYF
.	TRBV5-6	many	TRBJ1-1	TGTGCCAGCAGCTTGTTGGGTGCTGAAGCTTTCTTT	CASSLLGAEAFF
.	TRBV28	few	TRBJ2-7	TGTGCCAGCGGAACAGGCGGTAGATCGCCGTACTTC	CASGTGGRSPYF
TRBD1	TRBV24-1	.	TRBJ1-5	TGTGCCACCAGTGAAGCGGGGACAGACAATCAGCCCCAGCATTTT	CATSEAGTDNQPQHF
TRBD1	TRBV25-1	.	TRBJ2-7	TGTGCCAGCGCAACCTCCCGGGACAGGATTTCCTACGAGCAGTACTTC	CASATSRDRISYEQYF
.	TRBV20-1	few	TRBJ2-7	TGCAGTGTCCCGGGACTTGCCGCCTACGAGCAGTACTTC	CSVPGLAAYEQYF
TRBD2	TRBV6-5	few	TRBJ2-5	TGTGCCAGCAGTTACGGGTGGACTAGCCAAGAGACCCAGTACTTC	CASSYGWTSQETQYF
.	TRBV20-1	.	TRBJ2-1	TGCAGTGCTTCAGGGAGCACCTACAATGAGCAGTTCTTC	CSASGSTYNEQFF
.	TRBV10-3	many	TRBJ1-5	TGTGCCATCAGTGACAGAAATCAGCCCCAGCATTTT	CAISDRNQPQHF
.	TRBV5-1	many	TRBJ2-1	TGCGCCAGCAGCTACGGCTGGGGCTCCTACAATGAGCAGTTCTTC	CASSYGWGSYNEQFF
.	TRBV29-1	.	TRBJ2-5	TGCAGCGTGTCATGCGGGGAGACCCAGTACTTC	CSVSCGETQYF